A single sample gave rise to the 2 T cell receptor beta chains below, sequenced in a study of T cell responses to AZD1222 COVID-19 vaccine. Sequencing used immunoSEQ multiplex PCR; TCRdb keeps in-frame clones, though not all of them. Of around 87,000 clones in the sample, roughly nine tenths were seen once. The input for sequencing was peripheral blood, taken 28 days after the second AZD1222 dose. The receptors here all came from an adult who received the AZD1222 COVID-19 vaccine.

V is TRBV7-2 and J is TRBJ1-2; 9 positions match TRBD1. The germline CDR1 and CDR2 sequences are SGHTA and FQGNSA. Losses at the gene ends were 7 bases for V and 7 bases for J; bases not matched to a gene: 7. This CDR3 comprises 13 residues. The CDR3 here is CASTGQGDGGYTF. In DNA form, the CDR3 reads TGTGCCAGCACGGGACAGGGAGACGGTGGCTACACCTTC.

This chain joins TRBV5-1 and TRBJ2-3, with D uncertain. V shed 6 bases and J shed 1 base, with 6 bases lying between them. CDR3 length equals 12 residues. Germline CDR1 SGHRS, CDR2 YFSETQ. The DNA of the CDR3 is TGCGCCAGCACTTTGGGCACAGATACGCAGTATTTT. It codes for CASTLGTDTQYF.